These T cell receptor beta chains were read from a single sample in a study of T cell responses to AZD1222 COVID-19 vaccine. The data were produced by immunoSEQ multiplex PCR, yet TCRdb's version contains in-frame clones alone and is incomplete. The sample lists around 150,000 clones, approximately 90% occurring once. The sample in question was peripheral blood, obtained on day 0 of AZD1222 vaccination. These receptors were taken from an adult in good health. Both conserved end residues are part of each CDR3.

CASSEEILNTGELFF | TRBJ2-2 | TRBV10-1
CASSLGRRGPSRDEQFF | TRBJ2-1 | TRBV5-1
CASSIYSGGGAYEQYF | TRBJ2-7 | TRBV7-2
CASSYRTSRETQYF | TRBJ2-5 | TRBV7-2
CASSLGDGAYYGYTF | TRBJ1-2 | TRBV3-1/TRBV3-2
CASSKAGDRKEAFF | TRBJ1-1 | TRBV5-1
CASSLGQALDSNQPQHF | TRBJ1-5 | TRBV11-2
CASSTRTATNEKLFF | TRBJ1-4 | TRBV7-6
CASMSGGINQPQHF | TRBJ1-5 | TRBV28
CASREGVANSPLHF | TRBJ1-6 | TRBV28
CASSLTGGNTEAFF | TRBJ1-1 | TRBV6-5
CASSLGSRMNTGELFF | TRBJ2-2 | TRBV5-1
CASSSGIRDQPQHF | TRBJ1-5 | TRBV7-9
CASSLLGENTIYF | TRBJ1-3 | TRBV7-9
CASSLGLSNEKLFF | TRBJ1-4 | TRBV7-9
CASSLYGGMLYNEQFF | TRBJ2-1 | TRBV27
CASSLGRGQGSSPLHF | TRBJ1-6 | TRBV7-2
CASSDSGQNAYGYTF | TRBJ1-2 | TRBV25-1
CASSLDYTQYF | TRBJ2-3 | TRBV6-6
CASSLRDAGNTEAFF | TRBJ1-1 | TRBV27
CASTAPGAGAGNTIYF | TRBJ1-3 | TRBV28
CASSLSTGLNTEAFF | TRBJ1-1 | TRBV5-6
CASSLGGQGRPLWNEQYF | TRBJ2-7 | TRBV7-8
CASGDRVHGYTF | TRBJ1-2 | TRBV9
CASKTQSGTGGGEQYF | TRBJ2-7 | TRBV28
CASSRRGPGETQYF | TRBJ2-5 | TRBV6-5
CASSYRGARETQYF | TRBJ2-5 | TRBV6-6
CSVAVLEGYTF | TRBJ1-2 | TRBV29-1